This TCR beta chain was retrieved from a study of molecular identifiers for immune sequencing clone quantification. The use of previously described methods and listed TCR primers produced the bulk TCR libraries. TCRdb re-called the PCR reads through MiXCR, storing one row per CDR3 protein. This table holds more than 550,000 distinct CDR3 sequences, roughly 25% found once. This clonotype was seen repeatedly, ten times or more. Its antigen is as yet unknown. For naive CD8 T cells, sorting used the CD8+CD4-CCR7+CD45RA+ phenotype. Whole-study findings and limits: Naive cells had under 1% of molecules in clones above 20 RNA copies, effectors over 99%. Among 800,000 to 1,000,000 naive cells, spiked Jurkat TCR RNA from a single cell was reportedly detectable.

This TCR came from a human donor in good health. Some libraries in this study had Jurkat cell RNA spiked in. The specimen sequenced was naive CD8+ T cells from blood, with Jurkat cell RNA spiked in. Stated subset: FACS-sorted CD8+CD4-CCR7+CD45RA+ naive T cells.

In nucleotides, the CDR3 is TGTGCCAGCAGCCGAGACAGGTACGAGCAGTACTTC. Amino acid sequence: CASSRDRYEQYF. The chain combines TRBV28 with TRBJ2-7, with D tentatively TRBD1 (6 bases). Trimming took off 6 bases at V and 4 bases at J, with 10 bases between the two ends. The CDR3 is 12 amino acids. Germline V lookup: CDR1 MDHEN, CDR2 SYDVKM. The entire variable domain, with the rest obtained from reference TRBV28 and TRBJ2-7, is as follows: DVKVTQSSRYLVKRTGEKVFLECVQDMDHENMFWYRQDPGLGLRLIYFSYDVKMKEKGDIPEGYSVSREKKERFSLILESASTNQTSMYLCASSRDRYEQYFGPGTRLTVT.